Listed below are T cell receptor beta chains from one sample, sequenced in a study of tumor-infiltrating lymphocytes in localized non-small cell lung cancer. Repertoires were generated with immunoSEQ multiplex PCR, while TCRdb's copy carries only in-frame clones and drops some. The data show about 15,000 clones, roughly four fifths seen once. The sample taken for sequencing was lung tumor tissue. These receptors were taken from a human donor with non-small cell lung cancer. The conserved cysteine and the conserved F or W are not part of the CDR3 here. Clone sizes are given selectively: once, few, many, or a class where the clone is expanded.

TRBV5-6,TRBJ1-1,NA,ASSLVGGPENTEAF
TRBV11-3,TRBJ2-1,NA,ASSLILAGNEQF
TRBV10-3,TRBJ1-6,NA,AVRAQSNSPLH
TRBV7-2,TRBJ2-5,NA,ASSPRTGYSETQY
TRBV7-9,TRBJ1-4,few,ASSLARQGEEKLF
TRBV7-9,TRBJ2-6,NA,ASSFGTGPGANVLT
TRBV20-1,TRBJ1-1,NA,SASTISEAF
TRBV30,TRBJ1-2,few,AWAPRGSGYT
TRBV6-5,TRBJ1-1,few,ATRVGNTEAF
TRBV2,TRBJ1-4,NA,ASARLRQSNEKLF
TRBV4-3,TRBJ2-7,NA,ASSRSPPGTSGSRGSYEQY
TRBV30,TRBJ1-5,NA,AWSVAGGPYSNQPQH
TRBV7-8,TRBJ1-5,NA,ASSLVEGLTSNQPQH
TRBV7-2,TRBJ1-1,NA,ASSRDREAF
TRBV30,TRBJ1-1,few,AWSPGSTEAF
TRBV10-1,TRBJ2-7,NA,ASRVYDRYSSYEQY
TRBV4-3,TRBJ1-5,NA,ASSQGPPGQTQPQH
TRBV5-1,TRBJ2-6,once,ASSFTSGSSGANVLT
TRBV4-3,TRBJ2-1,NA,ASSQDPASGEQF
TRBV7-7,TRBJ2-1,NA,ASSLATANEQF
TRBV11-2,TRBJ2-1,NA,ASSFLNYEQF
TRBV7-2,TRBJ2-1,NA,ASSPTGGGEQF
TRBV18,TRBJ1-2,NA,ASSPGTGTYGYT
TRBV7-9,TRBJ2-7,NA,ASSSSRSYEQY
TRBV11-2,TRBJ1-3,NA,ASSLGSNSGNTIY
TRBV7-9,TRBJ2-7,NA,ASSRDVDEQY
TRBV11-3,TRBJ2-1,NA,ASTQGTGIHNEQF
TRBV10-3,TRBJ1-5,NA,AISESLMGIGTSNQPQH
TRBV11-3,TRBJ2-7,once,ASSPIGLAGDEQY
TRBV2,TRBJ2-3,few,ASKKSEVSTDTQY
TRBV15,TRBJ1-2,NA,ATSSQILRDRAV
TRBV7-9,TRBJ1-5,NA,ASSLDSQPQH
TRBV9,TRBJ1-6,NA,ASSARQGRDSYNSPLH
TRBV7-9,TRBJ2-7,NA,ASSRWASGSSDEQY
TRBV6-4,TRBJ2-1,NA,ASSERLAGGPDEQF
TRBV6-5,TRBJ1-2,NA,ASTPGGQGSGYT
TRBV5-5,TRBJ2-2,NA,ASSSSPPSRNTGELF
TRBV2,TRBJ2-7,NA,ASSPTRLAGVGEQY
TRBV11-2,TRBJ2-7,once,ASKGRTYEQY
TRBV7-7,TRBJ2-1,NA,ASSIGPGYEHEQF
TRBV30,TRBJ1-2,NA,AWSMGSGARYGYT
TRBV29-1,TRBJ1-5,NA,SVDGGGNQPQH
TRBV14,TRBJ2-7,NA,ASSQGYEQY
TRBV6-5,TRBJ2-5,NA,ATRDGQETQY
TRBV7-9,TRBJ1-2,NA,ASSLEGGNYGYT
TRBV19,TRBJ1-5,NA,ASSVGHYNQPQH
TRBV19,TRBJ1-5,few,ASWEGRGNQPQH
TRBV7-9,TRBJ2-7,NA,ASSFTAIGRWNYEQY
TRBV7-9,TRBJ2-1,NA,ASSSTSGEYNEQF
TRBV30,TRBJ1-1,NA,ARSFLGRGAF
TRBV30,TRBJ2-7,NA,AWGAPGGEQY